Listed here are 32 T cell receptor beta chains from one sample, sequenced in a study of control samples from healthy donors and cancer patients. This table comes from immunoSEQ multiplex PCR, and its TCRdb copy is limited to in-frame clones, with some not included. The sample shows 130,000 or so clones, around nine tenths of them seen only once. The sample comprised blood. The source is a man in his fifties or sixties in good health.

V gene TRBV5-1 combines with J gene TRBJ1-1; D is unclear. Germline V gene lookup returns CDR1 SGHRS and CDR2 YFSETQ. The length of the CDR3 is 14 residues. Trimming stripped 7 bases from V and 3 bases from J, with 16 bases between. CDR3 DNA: TGCGCCAGCGGCAGTGAGGGCCTCGACACTGAAGCTTTCTTT. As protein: CASGSEGLDTEAFF. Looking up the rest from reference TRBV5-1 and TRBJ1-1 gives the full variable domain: KAGVTQTPRYLIKTRGQQVTLSCSPISGHRSVSWYQQTPGQGLQFLFEYFSETQRNKGNFPGRFSGRQFSNSRSEMNVSTLELGDSALYLCASGSEGLDTEAFFGQGTRLTVV.

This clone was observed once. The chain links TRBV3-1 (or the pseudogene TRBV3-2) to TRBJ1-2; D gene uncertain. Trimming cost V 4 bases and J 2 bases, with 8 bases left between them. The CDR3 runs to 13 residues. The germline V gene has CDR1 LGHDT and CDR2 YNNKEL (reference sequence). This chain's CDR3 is CASSRGGNYGYTF. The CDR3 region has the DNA TGTGCCAGCAGCCGGGGAGGGAACTATGGCTACACCTTC.

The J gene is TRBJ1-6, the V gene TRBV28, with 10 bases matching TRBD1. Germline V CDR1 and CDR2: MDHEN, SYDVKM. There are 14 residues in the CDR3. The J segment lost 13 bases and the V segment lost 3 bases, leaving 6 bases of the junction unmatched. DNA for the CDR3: TGTGCCAGCAGTTTGACAGGGACAGGGGTCCCCCTCCACTTT. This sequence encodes CASSLTGTGVPLHF.

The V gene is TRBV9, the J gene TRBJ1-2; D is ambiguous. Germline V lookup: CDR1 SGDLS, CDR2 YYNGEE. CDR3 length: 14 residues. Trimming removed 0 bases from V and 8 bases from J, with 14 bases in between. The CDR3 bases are TGTGCCAGCAGCGTAGGGACGGCTTCGGGAGGCTACACCTTC. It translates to CASSVGTASGGYTF.

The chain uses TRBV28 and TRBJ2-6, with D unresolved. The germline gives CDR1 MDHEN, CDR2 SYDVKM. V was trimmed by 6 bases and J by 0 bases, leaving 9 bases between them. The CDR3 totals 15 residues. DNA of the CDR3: TGTGCCAGCAGCCCTCCGGGCTCTGGGGCCAACGTCCTGACTTTC. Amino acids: CASSPPGSGANVLTF.

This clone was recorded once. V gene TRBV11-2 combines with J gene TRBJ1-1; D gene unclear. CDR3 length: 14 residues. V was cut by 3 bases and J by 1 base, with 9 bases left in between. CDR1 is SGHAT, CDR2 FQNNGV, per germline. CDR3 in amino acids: CASSFSGGNTEAFF. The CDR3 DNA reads TGTGCCAGCAGCTTTTCGGGCGGGAACACTGAAGCTTTCTTT.

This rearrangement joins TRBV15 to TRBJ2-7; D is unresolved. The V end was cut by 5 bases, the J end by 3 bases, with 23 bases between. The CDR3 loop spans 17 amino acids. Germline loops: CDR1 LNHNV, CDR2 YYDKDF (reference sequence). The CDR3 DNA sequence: TGTGCCACCAGCTCGAGATGGTCCCAGGATCGGTACTACGAGCAGTACTTC. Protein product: CATSSRWSQDRYYEQYF.

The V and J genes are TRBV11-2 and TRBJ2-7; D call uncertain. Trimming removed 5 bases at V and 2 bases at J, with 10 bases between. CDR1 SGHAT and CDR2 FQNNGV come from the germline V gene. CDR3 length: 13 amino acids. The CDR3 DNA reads TGTGCCAGCAGCCCCCTACCTACCTACGAGCAGTACTTC. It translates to CASSPLPTYEQYF.

The chain's CDR3 is CASSFRVQKAFF. As DNA, the CDR3 is TGTGCCAGCAGCTTCAGGGTACAGAAAGCTTTCTTT. This rearrangement joins TRBV11-2 to TRBJ1-1; possibly TRBD1 for D (5 bases). Germline V gene sequence: CDR1 SGHAT, CDR2 FQNNGV. Trimming took off 3 bases at V and 9 bases at J, with 11 bases between the two ends. The CDR3 runs 12 residues. Full variable domain (outside the CDR3, taken from reference TRBV11-2 and TRBJ1-1): EAGVAQSPRYKIIEKRQSVAFWCNPISGHATLYWYQQILGQGPKLLIQFQNNGVVDDSQLPKDRFSAERLKGVDSTLKIQPAKLEDSAVYLCASSFRVQKAFFGQGTRLTVV.

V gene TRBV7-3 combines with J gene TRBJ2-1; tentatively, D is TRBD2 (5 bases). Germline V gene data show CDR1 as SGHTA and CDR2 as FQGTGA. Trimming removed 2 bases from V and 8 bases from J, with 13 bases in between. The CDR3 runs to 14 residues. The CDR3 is CASSLSASSHEQFF. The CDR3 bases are TGTGCCAGCAGCTTATCGGCTAGCTCTCATGAGCAGTTCTTC.

The CDR3 DNA sequence: TGTGCCAGCAGCCCCCATGCCGAGCAGTCAAGCACCGGGGAGCTGTTTTTT. Translation gives CASSPHAEQSSTGELFF. The chain carries TRBV7-3 and TRBJ2-2; D is ambiguous. CDR1 and CDR2 from the germline V gene are SGHTA and FQGTGA. Trimming shortened V by 5 bases and J by 4 bases, and 20 bases separated the two germline ends. The CDR3 totals 17 residues.

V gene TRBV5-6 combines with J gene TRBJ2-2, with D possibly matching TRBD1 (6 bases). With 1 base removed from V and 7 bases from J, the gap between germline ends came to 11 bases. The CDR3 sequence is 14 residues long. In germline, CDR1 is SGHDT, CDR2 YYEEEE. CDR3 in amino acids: CASSLMDRSGELFF. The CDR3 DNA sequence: TGTGCCAGCAGCTTGATGGACAGAAGCGGGGAGCTGTTTTTT.

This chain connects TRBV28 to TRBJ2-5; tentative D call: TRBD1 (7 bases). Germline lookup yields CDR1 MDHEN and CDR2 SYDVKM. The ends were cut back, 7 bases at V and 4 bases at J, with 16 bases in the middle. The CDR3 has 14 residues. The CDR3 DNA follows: TGTGCCAGCAACCCAGGGGGGCTTCGAGAGACCCAGTACTTC. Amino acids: CASNPGGLRETQYF.

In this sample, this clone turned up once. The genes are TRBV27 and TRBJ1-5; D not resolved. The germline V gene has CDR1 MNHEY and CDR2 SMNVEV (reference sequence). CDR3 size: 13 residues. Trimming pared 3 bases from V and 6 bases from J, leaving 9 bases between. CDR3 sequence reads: CASSLSAGQPQHF. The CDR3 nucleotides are TGTGCCAGCAGTTTGTCAGCGGGTCAGCCCCAGCATTTT.

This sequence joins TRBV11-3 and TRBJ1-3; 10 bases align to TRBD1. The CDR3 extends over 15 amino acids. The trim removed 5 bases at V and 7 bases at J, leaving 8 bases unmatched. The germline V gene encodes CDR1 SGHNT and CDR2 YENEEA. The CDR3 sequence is CASSPNAGQGNTIYF. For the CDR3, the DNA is TGTGCCAGCAGCCCTAACGCGGGACAGGGGAACACCATATATTTT.

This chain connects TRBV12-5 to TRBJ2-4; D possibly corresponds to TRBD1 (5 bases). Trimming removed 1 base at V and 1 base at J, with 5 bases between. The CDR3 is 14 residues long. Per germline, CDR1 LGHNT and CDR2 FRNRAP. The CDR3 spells CASGLAGAKNIQYF. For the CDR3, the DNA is TGTGCTAGTGGTTTGGCAGGGGCCAAAAACATTCAGTACTTC.

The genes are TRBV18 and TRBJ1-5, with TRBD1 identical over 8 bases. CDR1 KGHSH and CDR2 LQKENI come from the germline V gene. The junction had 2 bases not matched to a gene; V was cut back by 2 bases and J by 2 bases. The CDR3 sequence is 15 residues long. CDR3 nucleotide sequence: TGTGCCAGCTCACCATTACAGGGGGGCAATCAGCCCCAGCATTTT. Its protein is CASSPLQGGNQPQHF.

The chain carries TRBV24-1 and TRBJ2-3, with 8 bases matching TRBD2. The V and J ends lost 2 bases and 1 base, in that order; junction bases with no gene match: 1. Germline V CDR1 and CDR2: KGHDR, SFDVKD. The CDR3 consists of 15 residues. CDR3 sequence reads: CATSDYGGGTDTQYF. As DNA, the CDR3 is TGTGCCACCAGTGATTACGGGGGGGGCACAGATACGCAGTATTTT.

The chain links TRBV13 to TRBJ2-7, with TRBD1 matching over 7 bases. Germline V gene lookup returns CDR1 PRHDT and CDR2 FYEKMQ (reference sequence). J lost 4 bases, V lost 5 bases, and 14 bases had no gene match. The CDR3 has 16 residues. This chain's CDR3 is CASSRPYRGNLYEQYF. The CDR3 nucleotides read TGTGCCAGCAGCAGGCCCTACAGGGGCAACCTTTACGAGCAGTACTTC.

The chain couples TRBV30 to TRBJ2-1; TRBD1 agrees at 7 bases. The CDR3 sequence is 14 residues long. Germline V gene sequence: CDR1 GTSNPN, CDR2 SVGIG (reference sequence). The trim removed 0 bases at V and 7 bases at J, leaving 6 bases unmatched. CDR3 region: CAWSVQAGGNEQFF. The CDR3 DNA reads TGTGCCTGGAGTGTACAGGCAGGGGGAAATGAGCAGTTCTTC.

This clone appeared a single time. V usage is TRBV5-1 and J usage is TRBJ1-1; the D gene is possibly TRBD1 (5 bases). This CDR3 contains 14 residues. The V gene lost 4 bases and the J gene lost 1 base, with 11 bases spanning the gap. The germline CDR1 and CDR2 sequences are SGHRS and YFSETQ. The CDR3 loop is CASSLQGWNTEAFF. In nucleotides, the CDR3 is TGCGCCAGCAGCCTCCAGGGATGGAACACTGAAGCTTTCTTT.

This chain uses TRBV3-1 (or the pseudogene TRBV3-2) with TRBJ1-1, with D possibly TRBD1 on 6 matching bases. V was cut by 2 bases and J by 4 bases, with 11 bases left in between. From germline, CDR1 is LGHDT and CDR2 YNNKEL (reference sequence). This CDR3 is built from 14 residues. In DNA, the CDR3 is TGTGCCAGCAGCCAAAGAAGGGGGGGCACTGAAGCTTTCTTT. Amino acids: CASSQRRGGTEAFF.

This CDR3 reads CASRQGGSGQPQHF. As DNA, the CDR3 is TGTGCCAGCAGACAGGGGGGGTCGGGTCAGCCCCAGCATTTT. The rearrangement links TRBV6-5 to TRBJ1-5; 8 nucleotides match TRBD1. Germline V CDR1 and CDR2: MNHEY, SVGAGI. After removal of 6 bases from V and 6 bases from J, the junction contained 7 bases not matched to a gene. The CDR3 runs to 14 residues.

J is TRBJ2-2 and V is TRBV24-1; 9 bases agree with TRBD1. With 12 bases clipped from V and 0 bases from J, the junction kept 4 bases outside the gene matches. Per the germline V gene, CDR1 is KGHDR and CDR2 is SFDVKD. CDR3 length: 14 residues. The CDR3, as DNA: TGTGCCGCCCGGACAGGGGCGAACACCGGGGAGCTGTTTTTT. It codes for CAARTGANTGELFF.

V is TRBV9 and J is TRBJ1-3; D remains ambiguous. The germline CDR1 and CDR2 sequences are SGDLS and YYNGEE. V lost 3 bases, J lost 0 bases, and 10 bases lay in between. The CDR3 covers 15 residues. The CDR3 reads CASSEKDSSGNTIYF. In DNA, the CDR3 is TGTGCCAGCAGCGAGAAGGACTCCTCTGGAAACACCATATATTTT.

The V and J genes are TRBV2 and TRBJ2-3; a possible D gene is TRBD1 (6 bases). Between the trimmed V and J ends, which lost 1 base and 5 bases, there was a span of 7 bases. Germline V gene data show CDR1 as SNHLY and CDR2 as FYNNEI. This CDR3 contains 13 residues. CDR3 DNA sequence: TGTGCCAGCAGTGAAGGAGGGGGAGATACGCAGTATTTT. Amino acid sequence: CASSEGGGDTQYF.

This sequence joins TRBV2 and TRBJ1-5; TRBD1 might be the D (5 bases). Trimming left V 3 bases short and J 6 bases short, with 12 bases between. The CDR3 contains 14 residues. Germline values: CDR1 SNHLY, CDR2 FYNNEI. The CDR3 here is CASSDLRGGQPQHF. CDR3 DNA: TGTGCCAGCAGTGACCTCCGGGGCGGTCAGCCCCAGCATTTT.

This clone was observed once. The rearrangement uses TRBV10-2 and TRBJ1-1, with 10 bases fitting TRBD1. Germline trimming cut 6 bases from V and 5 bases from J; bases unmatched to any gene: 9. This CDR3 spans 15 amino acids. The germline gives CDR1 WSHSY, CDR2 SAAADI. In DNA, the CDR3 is TGCGCCAGCAGCCAACGGACAGGGGGAAATACTGAAGCTTTCTTT. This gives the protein CASSQRTGGNTEAFF.

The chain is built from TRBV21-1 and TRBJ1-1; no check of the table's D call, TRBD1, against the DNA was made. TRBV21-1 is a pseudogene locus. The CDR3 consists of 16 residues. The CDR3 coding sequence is TGTGCCAGCAGCAAAGGTCTAGGGCCAGGGCGGACTGAAGCTTTCTTT. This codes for CASSKGLGPGRTEAFF.

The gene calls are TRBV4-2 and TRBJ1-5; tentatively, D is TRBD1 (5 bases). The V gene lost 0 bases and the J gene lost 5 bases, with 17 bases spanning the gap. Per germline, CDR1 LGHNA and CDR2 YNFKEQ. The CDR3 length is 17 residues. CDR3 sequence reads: CASSQDLGTAAYQPQHF. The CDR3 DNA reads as TGTGCCAGCAGCCAAGATCTAGGGACCGCGGCCTATCAGCCCCAGCATTTT.

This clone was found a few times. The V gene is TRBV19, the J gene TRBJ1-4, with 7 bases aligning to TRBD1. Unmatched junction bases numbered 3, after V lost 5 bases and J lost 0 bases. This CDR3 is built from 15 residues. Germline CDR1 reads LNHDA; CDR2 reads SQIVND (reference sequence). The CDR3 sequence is CASSAGTATNEKLFF. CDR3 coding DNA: TGTGCCAGTAGTGCTGGGACAGCAACTAATGAAAAACTGTTTTTT.

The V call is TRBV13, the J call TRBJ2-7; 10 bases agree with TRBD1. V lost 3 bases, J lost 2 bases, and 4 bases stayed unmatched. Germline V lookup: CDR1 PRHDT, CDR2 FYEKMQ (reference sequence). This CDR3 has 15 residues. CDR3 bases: TGTGCCAGCAGCTTTTGGGACAGGGGTCCCTACGAGCAGTACTTC. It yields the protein CASSFWDRGPYEQYF.